Shown below are 20 T cell receptor beta chains from a single sample sequenced in a study of PD-L1 blockade in urothelial cancer. Time point described: peripheral blood 6 weeks after treatment start. TCRdb's table, derived via immunoSEQ multiplex PCR, lists solely in-frame clones and lacks some. The table has about 120,000 clones, about 82% seen once; the top ten hold roughly 2.4%. The specimen comprised PBMCs, sampled around atezolizumab (anti-PD-L1) treatment. All receptors derive from a man in his fifties or sixties with urothelial cancer.

The chain has TRBV10-2 and TRBJ2-3, with 13 bases aligning to TRBD2. V was pared by 4 bases and J by 2 bases, with 6 bases of the junction left unmatched. Germline V lookup: CDR1 WSHSY, CDR2 SAAADI. The CDR3 spans 17 residues. This CDR3 reads CASSAGLAGAVTDTQYF. CDR3 DNA: TGCGCCAGCAGTGCCGGACTAGCGGGAGCTGTCACAGATACGCAGTATTTT.

The table lists this clone with a count of one. V and J are TRBV5-6 and TRBJ1-1, with D hard to call. Trimming stripped 0 bases from V and 1 base from J, with 4 bases between. The V gene's germline CDR1 is SGHDT and CDR2 YYEEEE. There are 13 residues in the CDR3. CDR3 bases: TGTGCCAGCAGCTTGGCCAGGAACACTGAAGCTTTCTTT. Protein product: CASSLARNTEAFF.

This clone was counted a single time. The CDR3 sequence is CASSAQTGVNTEAFF. CDR3 DNA: TGTGCCAGCAGCGCGCAGACAGGGGTGAACACTGAAGCTTTCTTT. V and J are TRBV7-3 and TRBJ1-1; TRBD1 aligns across 8 bases. Trimming took 5 bases from V and 0 from J; bases not matched to a gene: 5. Germline lookup yields CDR1 SGHTA and CDR2 FQGTGA. The CDR3 sequence is 15 residues long.

J is TRBJ2-7 and V is TRBV29-1, with 14 bases identical to TRBD2. Losses at the gene ends were 7 bases for V and 3 bases for J; bases not matched to a gene: 8. CDR3 length equals 15 residues. CDR1 and CDR2 from the germline V gene are SQVTM and ANQGSEA. In DNA form, the CDR3 reads TGCAGCGGAATTAAGACTAGCGGGAGGGGCTACGAGCAGTACTTC. As protein: CSGIKTSGRGYEQYF.

The chain employs TRBV15 and TRBJ2-7; no firm D call. Germline V gene sequence: CDR1 LNHNV, CDR2 YYDKDF (reference sequence). This CDR3 comprises 13 residues. V dropped 0 bases and J dropped 6 bases, with 9 bases sitting between them. In nucleotides, the CDR3 is TGTGCCACCAGCAGAGATGCTAGTTCCGAGCAGTACTTC. It yields the protein CATSRDASSEQYF.

The chain joins TRBV20-1 to TRBJ1-3, with D hard to call. Looked up from germline, CDR1 is DFQATT and CDR2 is SNEGSKA (reference sequence). Trimming shortened V by 6 bases and J by 8 bases, and 11 bases separated the two germline ends. The CDR3 totals 11 residues. In DNA form, the CDR3 reads TGCAGTGCGGATCAAGCGGACACCATATATTTT. This encodes CSADQADTIYF.

The rearrangement uses TRBV29-1 and TRBJ1-5, with D unresolved. Deletions cut 4 bases from V and 6 bases from J, with 13 bases between. CDR1 is SQVTM and CDR2 is ANQGSEA in the germline V gene. The CDR3 consists of 13 residues. CDR3 nucleotide sequence: TGCAGCGTTGCTCCGGGGAACGGTCAGCCCCAGCATTTT. Translating gives CSVAPGNGQPQHF.

The chain carries TRBV18 and TRBJ1-6, with D unclear. This CDR3 has 17 amino acids. CDR1 is KGHSH, CDR2 LQKENI, per germline. Deletions cut 1 base from V and 7 bases from J, with 17 bases between. Here the CDR3 DNA reads TGTGCCAGCTCACCACTTGAGTCTTCGACTTCAAATTCACCCCTCCACTTT. As protein: CASSPLESSTSNSPLHF.

V usage is TRBV4-1 and J usage is TRBJ2-3; TRBD2 matches 7 bases. CDR1 MGHRA and CDR2 YSYEKL come from the germline V gene. The CDR3 is 17 amino acids. The V segment lost 1 base and the J segment 4 bases; nucleotides outside the gene matches: 11. The DNA for the CDR3 is TGCGCCAGCAGCCAAGCTCTCCTAGCGGAGTGGGCAGATACGCAGTATTTT. It translates to CASSQALLAEWADTQYF.

This chain's CDR3 is CASSYDSTGELFF. The CDR3 DNA follows: TGTGCCAGCAGTTACGACAGCACCGGGGAGCTGTTTTTT. This chain links TRBV6-5 with TRBJ2-2, with D possibly TRBD1 on 5 matching bases. The CDR3 contains 13 residues. The V end lost 2 bases, the J end lost 4 bases, and 5 bases lay between the germline ends. Germline assignment: CDR1 MNHEY and CDR2 SVGAGI.

This clone was seen a few times. The J gene is TRBJ1-2, the V gene TRBV19, with D possibly being TRBD1 (6 bases). The CDR3 has 14 amino acids. Per the germline V gene, CDR1 is LNHDA and CDR2 is SQIVND (reference sequence). V dropped 5 bases and J dropped 4 bases, with 14 bases sitting between them. The CDR3 loop is CASSPTQQGYGYTF. CDR3 coding DNA: TGTGCCAGTAGTCCGACCCAACAGGGCTATGGCTACACCTTC.

This clone was seen a handful of times. The J gene is TRBJ1-2, the V gene TRBV6-5, with 7 bases identical to TRBD1. Losses at the gene ends were 4 bases for V and 6 bases for J; bases not matched to a gene: 5. Germline CDR1 and CDR2: MNHEY and SVGAGI. The CDR3 is 13 residues long. Here the CDR3 DNA reads TGTGCCAGCAGTTTCGGACAGGCGGATGGCTACACCTTC. Protein: CASSFGQADGYTF.

This chain's CDR3 is CASSFSGATYEQYF. In DNA, the CDR3 is TGCGCCAGCAGCTTTAGCGGGGCAACCTACGAGCAGTACTTC. The chain joins TRBV5-1 to TRBJ2-7, with TRBD2 matching 8 bases. This CDR3 has 14 amino acids. From germline, CDR1 is SGHRS and CDR2 YFSETQ. Trimming removed 2 bases from V and 2 bases from J; junction bases left unmatched: 3. The whole variable domain, remainder taken from reference TRBV5-1 and TRBJ2-7, is KAGVTQTPRYLIKTRGQQVTLSCSPISGHRSVSWYQQTPGQGLQFLFEYFSETQRNKGNFPGRFSGRQFSNSRSEMNVSTLELGDSALYLCASSFSGATYEQYFGPGTRLTVT.

The V gene is TRBV11-2, the J gene TRBJ2-6; TRBD1 aligns across 7 bases. Germline assignment: CDR1 SGHAT and CDR2 FQNNGV. After removal of 5 bases from V and 3 bases from J, the junction contained 7 bases not matched to a gene. This CDR3 has 16 amino acids. The CDR3 spells CASSRKQGSGANVLTF. DNA for the CDR3: TGTGCCAGCAGCCGCAAACAGGGGAGTGGGGCCAACGTCCTGACTTTC.

This clone has just one count. The chain recombines TRBV7-3 with TRBJ2-5, with TRBD2 matching over 12 bases. Unmatched junction bases numbered 5, after V lost 4 bases and J lost 5 bases. Germline V gene lookup returns CDR1 SGHTA and CDR2 FQGTGA. The CDR3 runs to 15 residues. The CDR3 bases are TGTGCCAGCAGCTCGACTAGCGGGAGATCGGAGACCCAGTACTTC. Its translation is CASSSTSGRSETQYF.

CDR3 residues: CASSVGTQAGGFGETQYF. DNA of the CDR3: TGTGCCAGCAGCGTAGGAACCCAAGCGGGGGGTTTTGGGGAGACCCAGTACTTC. The V call is TRBV9, the J call TRBJ2-5; TRBD2 agrees at 9 bases. The ends lost 0 bases at V and 5 bases at J; junction bases unmatched: 14. The CDR3 runs to 18 residues. Germline V gives CDR1 SGDLS, CDR2 YYNGEE.

The V call is TRBV11-2, the J call TRBJ1-4; D remains unclear. The CDR3 extends over 13 amino acids. The V end was cut by 2 bases, the J end by 8 bases, with 9 bases between. Germline V gene lookup returns CDR1 SGHAT and CDR2 FQNNGV. The CDR3 spells CASSLPGWEKLFF. The DNA of the CDR3 is TGTGCCAGCAGCTTACCGGGTTGGGAAAAACTGTTTTTT.

This clone occurred a few times. The rearrangement joins TRBV4-1 to TRBJ2-3, with D unresolved. This CDR3 is 13 amino acids long. Trimming took 1 base from V and 3 from J, leaving 5 bases between them. CDR1 is MGHRA and CDR2 is YSYEKL in the germline V gene. The CDR3 DNA sequence: TGCGCCAGCAGCCAAGCTCCGACAGATACGCAGTATTTT. Protein product: CASSQAPTDTQYF.

The rearrangement uses TRBV18 and TRBJ2-4; 12 bases agree with TRBD2. The V gene's germline CDR1 is KGHSH and CDR2 LQKENI. Germline trimming cut 2 bases from V and 2 bases from J; bases unmatched to any gene: 4. CDR3 length: 17 amino acids. The CDR3 here is CASSPGLAGGTKNIQYF. The CDR3 region has the DNA TGTGCCAGCTCACCAGGGCTAGCGGGAGGGACCAAAAACATTCAGTACTTC.

This chain joins TRBV9 and TRBJ2-7; D is uncertain. CDR3 size: 15 residues. With 0 bases removed from V and 4 bases from J, the gap between germline ends came to 14 bases. Germline CDR1 reads SGDLS; CDR2 reads YYNGEE. CDR3 coding DNA: TGTGCCAGCAGCGTAGGTGTGGCAGAAAATTACGAGCAGTACTTC. Its protein product is CASSVGVAENYEQYF.